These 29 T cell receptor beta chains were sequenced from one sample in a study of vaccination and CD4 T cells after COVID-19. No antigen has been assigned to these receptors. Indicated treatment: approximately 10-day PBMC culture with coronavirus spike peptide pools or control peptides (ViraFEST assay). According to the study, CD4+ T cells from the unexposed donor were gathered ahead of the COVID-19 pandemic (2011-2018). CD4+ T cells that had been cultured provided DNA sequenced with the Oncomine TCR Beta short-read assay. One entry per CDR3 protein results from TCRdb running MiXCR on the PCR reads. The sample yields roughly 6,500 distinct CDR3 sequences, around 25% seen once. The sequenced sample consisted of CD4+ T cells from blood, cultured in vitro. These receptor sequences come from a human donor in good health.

The CDR3 loop is CASSLQLENGYTF. In DNA form, the CDR3 reads TGTGCCAGCAGCCTCCAGCTTGAGAATGGCTACACCTTC. The chain links TRBV7-9 to TRBJ1-2; D uncertain. The V and J ends lost 5 bases and 6 bases respectively, with 13 bases between them. This CDR3 region has 13 residues. CDR1 and CDR2 from the germline V gene are SEHNR and FQNEAQ (reference sequence).

The DNA of the CDR3 is TGTGCCAGCAGTTTTTCCGGGGAGCTGTTTTTT. This codes for CASSFSGELFF. The chain is built from TRBV12-3 or TRBV12-4 and TRBJ2-2; no definite D call. The V and J ends lost 3 bases and 6 bases respectively, with 2 bases between them. The CDR3 consists of 11 residues.

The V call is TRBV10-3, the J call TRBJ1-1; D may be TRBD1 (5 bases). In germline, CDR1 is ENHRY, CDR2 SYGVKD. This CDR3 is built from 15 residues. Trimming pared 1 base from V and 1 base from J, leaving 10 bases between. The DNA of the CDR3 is TGTGCCATCAGTGAGTTTGCAGGGTCGAACACTGAAGCTTTCTTT. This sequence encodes CAISEFAGSNTEAFF.

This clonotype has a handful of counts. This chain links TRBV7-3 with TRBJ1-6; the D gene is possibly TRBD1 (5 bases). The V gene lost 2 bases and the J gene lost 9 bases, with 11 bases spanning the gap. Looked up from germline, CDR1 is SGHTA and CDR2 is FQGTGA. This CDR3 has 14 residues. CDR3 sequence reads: CASSLGRVGSPLHF. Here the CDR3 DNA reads TGTGCCAGCAGCTTAGGCAGGGTGGGTTCACCCCTCCACTTT. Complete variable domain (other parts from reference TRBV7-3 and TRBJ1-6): GAGVSQTPSNKVTEKGKYVELRCDPISGHTALYWYRQSLGQGPEFLIYFQGTGAADDSGLPNDRFFAVRPEGSVSTLKIQRTERGDSAVYLCASSLGRVGSPLHFGNGTRLTVT.

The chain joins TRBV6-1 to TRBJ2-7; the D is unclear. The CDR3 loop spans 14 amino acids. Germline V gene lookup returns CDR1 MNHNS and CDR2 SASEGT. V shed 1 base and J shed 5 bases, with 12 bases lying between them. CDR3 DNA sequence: TGTGCCAGCAGTGAAGGGGCAGATCATCACGAGCAGTACTTC. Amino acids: CASSEGADHHEQYF.

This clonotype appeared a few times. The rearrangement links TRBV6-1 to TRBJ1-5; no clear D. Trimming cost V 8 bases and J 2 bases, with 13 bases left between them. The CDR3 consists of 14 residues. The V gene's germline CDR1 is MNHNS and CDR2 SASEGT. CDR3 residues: CASVQKRGNQPQHF. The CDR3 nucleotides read TGTGCCAGCGTCCAGAAAAGGGGCAATCAGCCCCAGCATTTT.

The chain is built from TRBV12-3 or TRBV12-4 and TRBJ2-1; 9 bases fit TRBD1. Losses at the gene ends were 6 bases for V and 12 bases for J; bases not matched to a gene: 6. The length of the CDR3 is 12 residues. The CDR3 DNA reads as TGTGCCAGCAGCCAGGACAGGGGACCGCAGTTCTTC. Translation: CASSQDRGPQFF.

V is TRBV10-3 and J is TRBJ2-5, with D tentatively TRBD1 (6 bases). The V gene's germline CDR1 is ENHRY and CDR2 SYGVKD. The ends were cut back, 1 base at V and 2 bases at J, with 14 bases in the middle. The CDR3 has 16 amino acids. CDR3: CAISEWITGLQETQYF. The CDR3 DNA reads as TGTGCCATCAGTGAGTGGATTACAGGGTTACAAGAGACCCAGTACTTC.

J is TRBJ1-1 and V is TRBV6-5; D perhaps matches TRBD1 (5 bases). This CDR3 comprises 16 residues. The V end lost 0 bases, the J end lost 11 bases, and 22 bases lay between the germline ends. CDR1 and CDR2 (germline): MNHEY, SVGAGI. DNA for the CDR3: TGTGCCAGCAGTTACTCGACTAGAGGGGAAGGGAATGGCGCTTTCTTT. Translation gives CASSYSTRGEGNGAFF.

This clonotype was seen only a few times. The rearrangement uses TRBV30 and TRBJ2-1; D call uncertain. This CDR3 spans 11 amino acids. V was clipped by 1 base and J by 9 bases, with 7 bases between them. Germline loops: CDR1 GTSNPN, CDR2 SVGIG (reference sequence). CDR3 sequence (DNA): TGTGCCTGGAGTGAGGTTATTGAGCAGTTCTTC. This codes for CAWSEVIEQFF.

The CDR3 DNA follows: TGTGCCTGGAGCAGGGGCCCGCGAGAGCAGTTCTTC. This gives the protein CAWSRGPREQFF. This chain connects TRBV30 to TRBJ2-1, with D perhaps matching TRBD1 (6 bases). Trimming took 3 bases from V and 10 from J, leaving 13 bases between them. CDR3 length: 12 amino acids. Germline loops: CDR1 GTSNPN, CDR2 SVGIG (reference sequence).

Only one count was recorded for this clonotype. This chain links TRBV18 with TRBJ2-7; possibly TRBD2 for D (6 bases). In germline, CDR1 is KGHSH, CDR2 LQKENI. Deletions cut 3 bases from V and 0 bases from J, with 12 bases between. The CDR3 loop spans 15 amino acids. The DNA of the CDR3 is TGTGCCAGCTCACCTTCGGAGGGGAGCTCCTACGAGCAGTACTTC. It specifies CASSPSEGSSYEQYF.

The CDR3 DNA is TGTGCCAGCTCACCGAATGGGGCCAACGTCCTGACTTTC. It yields the protein CASSPNGANVLTF. The rearrangement uses TRBV18 and TRBJ2-6; D gene uncertain. The CDR3 length is 13 residues. The germline CDR1 and CDR2 sequences are KGHSH and LQKENI. V lost 3 bases, J lost 3 bases, and 3 bases lay in between.

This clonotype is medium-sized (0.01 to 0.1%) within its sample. The CDR3 nucleotides are TGTGCCAGCAGTTATGGAGATTCACCCCTCCACTTT. Translated: CASSYGDSPLHF. This sequence joins TRBV6-5 and TRBJ1-6; D remains ambiguous. Trimming pared 3 bases from V and 8 bases from J, leaving 5 bases between. The germline V gene encodes CDR1 MNHEY and CDR2 SVGAGI. The length of the CDR3 is 12 residues.

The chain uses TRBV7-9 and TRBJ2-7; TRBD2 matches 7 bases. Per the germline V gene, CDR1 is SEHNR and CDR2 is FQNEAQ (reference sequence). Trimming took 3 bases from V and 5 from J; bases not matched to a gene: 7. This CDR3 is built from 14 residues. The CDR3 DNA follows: TGTGCCAGCAGCTTCCTCCTAACTAGCGACGAGCAGTACTTC. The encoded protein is CASSFLLTSDEQYF. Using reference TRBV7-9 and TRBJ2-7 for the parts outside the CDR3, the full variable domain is DTGVSQNPRHKITKRGQNVTFRCDPISEHNRLYWYRQTLGQGPEFLTYFQNEAQLEKSRLLSDRFSAERPKGSFSTLEIQRTEQGDSAMYLCASSFLLTSDEQYFGPGTRLTVT.

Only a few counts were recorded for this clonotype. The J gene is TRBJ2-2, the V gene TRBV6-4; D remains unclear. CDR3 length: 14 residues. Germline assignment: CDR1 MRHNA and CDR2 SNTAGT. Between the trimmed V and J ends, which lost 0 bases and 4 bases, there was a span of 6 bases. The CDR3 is CASSDSSSTGELFF. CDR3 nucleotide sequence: TGTGCCAGCAGTGACTCTTCCAGCACCGGGGAGCTGTTTTTT.

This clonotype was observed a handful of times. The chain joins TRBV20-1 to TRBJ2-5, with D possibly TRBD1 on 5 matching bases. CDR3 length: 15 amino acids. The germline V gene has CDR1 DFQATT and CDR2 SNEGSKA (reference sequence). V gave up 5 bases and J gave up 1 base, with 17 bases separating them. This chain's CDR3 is CSAATLGQAQETQYF. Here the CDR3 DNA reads TGCAGTGCTGCCACCTTGGGGCAGGCCCAAGAGACCCAGTACTTC.

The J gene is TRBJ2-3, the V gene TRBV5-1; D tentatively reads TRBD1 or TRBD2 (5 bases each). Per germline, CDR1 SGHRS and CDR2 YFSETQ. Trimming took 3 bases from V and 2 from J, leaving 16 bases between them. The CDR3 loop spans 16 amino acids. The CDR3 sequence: CASSSRYGAPTDTQYF. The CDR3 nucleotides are TGCGCCAGCAGCTCGAGGTACGGGGCACCCACAGATACGCAGTATTTT.

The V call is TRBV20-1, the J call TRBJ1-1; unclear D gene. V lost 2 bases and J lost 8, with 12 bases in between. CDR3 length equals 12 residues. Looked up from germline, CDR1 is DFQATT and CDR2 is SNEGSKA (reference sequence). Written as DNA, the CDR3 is TGCAGTGCTAGAAGGGCAGGCTCAGAAGCTTTCTTT. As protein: CSARRAGSEAFF.

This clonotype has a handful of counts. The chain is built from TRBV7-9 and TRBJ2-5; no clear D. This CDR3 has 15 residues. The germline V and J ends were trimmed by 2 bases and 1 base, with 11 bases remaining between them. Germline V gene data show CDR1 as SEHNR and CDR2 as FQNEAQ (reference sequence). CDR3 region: CASSLSVMTQETQYF. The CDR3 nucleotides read TGTGCCAGCAGCTTAAGTGTAATGACCCAAGAGACCCAGTACTTC.

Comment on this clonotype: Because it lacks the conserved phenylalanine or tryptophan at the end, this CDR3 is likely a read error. The CDR3 here is CSASGSGGAQETQYY. CDR3 nucleotide sequence: TGCAGTGCTAGTGGGAGCGGGGGGGCTCAGGAGACCCAGTACTAC. V and J are TRBV20-1 and TRBJ2-5, with TRBD2 matching 10 bases. The germline V gene has CDR1 DFQATT and CDR2 SNEGSKA (reference sequence). The ends lost 3 bases at V and 5 bases at J; junction bases unmatched: 9. This CDR3 comprises 15 residues.

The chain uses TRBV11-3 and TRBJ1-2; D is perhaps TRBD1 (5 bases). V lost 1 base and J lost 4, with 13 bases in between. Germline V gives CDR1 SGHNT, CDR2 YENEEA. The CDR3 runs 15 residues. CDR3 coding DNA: TGTGCCAGCAGCTTAGTCCGACAGCCGCTCTATGGCTACACCTTC. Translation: CASSLVRQPLYGYTF. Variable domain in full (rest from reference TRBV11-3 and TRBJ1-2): EAGVVQSPRYKIIEKKQPVAFWCNPISGHNTLYWYLQNLGQGPELLIRYENEEAVDDSQLPKDRFSAERLKGVDSTLKIQPAELGDSAVYLCASSLVRQPLYGYTFGSGTRLTVV.

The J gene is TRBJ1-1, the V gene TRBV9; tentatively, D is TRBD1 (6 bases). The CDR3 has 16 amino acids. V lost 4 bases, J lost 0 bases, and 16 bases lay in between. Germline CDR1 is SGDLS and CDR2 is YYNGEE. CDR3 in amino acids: CASSPGGQLMNTEAFF. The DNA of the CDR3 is TGTGCCAGCAGCCCCGGAGGACAGCTCATGAACACTGAAGCTTTCTTT.

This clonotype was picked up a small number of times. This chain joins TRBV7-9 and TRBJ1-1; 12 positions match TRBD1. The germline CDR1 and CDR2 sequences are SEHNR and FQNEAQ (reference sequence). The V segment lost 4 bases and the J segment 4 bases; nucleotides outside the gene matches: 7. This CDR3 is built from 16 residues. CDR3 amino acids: CASSSGTGGWGTEAFF. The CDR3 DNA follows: TGTGCCAGCAGCTCAGGGACAGGGGGCTGGGGCACTGAAGCTTTCTTT.

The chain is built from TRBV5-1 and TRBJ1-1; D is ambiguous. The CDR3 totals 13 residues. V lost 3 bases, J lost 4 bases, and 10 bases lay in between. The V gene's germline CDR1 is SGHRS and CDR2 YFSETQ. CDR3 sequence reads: CASSSQSVTEAFF. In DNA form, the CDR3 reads TGCGCCAGCAGCTCCCAGAGTGTCACTGAAGCTTTCTTT.

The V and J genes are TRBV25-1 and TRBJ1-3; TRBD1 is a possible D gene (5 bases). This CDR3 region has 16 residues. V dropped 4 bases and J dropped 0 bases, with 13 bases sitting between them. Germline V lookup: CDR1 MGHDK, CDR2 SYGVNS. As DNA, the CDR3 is TGTGCCAGCAGTGGACAACAGGCCAGCTCTGGAAACACCATATATTTT. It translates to CASSGQQASSGNTIYF.

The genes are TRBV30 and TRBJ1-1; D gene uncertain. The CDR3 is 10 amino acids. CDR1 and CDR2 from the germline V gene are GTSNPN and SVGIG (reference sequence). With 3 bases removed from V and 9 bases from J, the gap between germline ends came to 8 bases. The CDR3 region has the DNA TGTGCCTGGAGCCCGGTCCAAGCTTTCTTT. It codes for CAWSPVQAFF.

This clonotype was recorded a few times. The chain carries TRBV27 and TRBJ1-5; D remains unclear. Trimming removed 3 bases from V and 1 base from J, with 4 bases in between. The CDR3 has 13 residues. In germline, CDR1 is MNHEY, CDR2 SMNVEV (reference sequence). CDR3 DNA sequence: TGTGCCAGCAGTTTTAAAAGCAATCAGCCCCAGCATTTT. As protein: CASSFKSNQPQHF.

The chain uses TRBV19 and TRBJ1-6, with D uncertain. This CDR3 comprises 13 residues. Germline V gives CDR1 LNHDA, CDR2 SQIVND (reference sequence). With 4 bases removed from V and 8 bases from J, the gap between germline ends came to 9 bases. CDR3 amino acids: CASSKVGDSPLHF. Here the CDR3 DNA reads TGTGCCAGTAGTAAAGTCGGGGATTCACCCCTCCACTTT.